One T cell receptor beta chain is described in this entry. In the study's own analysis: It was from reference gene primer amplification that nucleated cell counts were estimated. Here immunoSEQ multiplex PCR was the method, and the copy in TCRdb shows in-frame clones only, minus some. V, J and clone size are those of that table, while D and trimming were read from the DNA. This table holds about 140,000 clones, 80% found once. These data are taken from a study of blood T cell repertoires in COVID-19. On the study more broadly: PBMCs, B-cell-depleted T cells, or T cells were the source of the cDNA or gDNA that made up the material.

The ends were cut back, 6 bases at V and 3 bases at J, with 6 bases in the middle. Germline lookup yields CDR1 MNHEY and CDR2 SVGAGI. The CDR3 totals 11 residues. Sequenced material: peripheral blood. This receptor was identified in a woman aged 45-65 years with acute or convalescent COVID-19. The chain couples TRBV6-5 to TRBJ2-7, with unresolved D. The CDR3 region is CASRENYEQYF. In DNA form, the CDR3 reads TGTGCCAGCAGAGAGAACTACGAGCAGTACTTC.